The 14 T cell receptor beta chains below were found in one sample sequenced in a study of cytomegalovirus exposure and HLA in healthy donors. PCR employed 60 Vbeta and 13 Jbeta primers. Profiled with immunoSEQ multiplex PCR; TCRdb holds only in-frame clones, not every one. The data contain about 120,000 clones, more than 70% of them singletons. Sequenced material: PBMCs. The receptors derive from a woman aged 45-65 years in good health and CMV-seropositive.

The chain joins TRBV10-2 to TRBJ2-1; a weak D match, TRBD1 (5 bases). V lost 3 bases and J 2 bases, leaving 11 bases between the germline ends. Germline lookup yields CDR1 WSHSY and CDR2 SAAADI. The length of the CDR3 is 15 residues. The CDR3 region is CASSEAPGPYNEQFF. CDR3 in DNA: TGCGCCAGCAGTGAAGCGCCAGGGCCCTACAATGAGCAGTTCTTC.

This rearrangement joins TRBV9 to TRBJ1-2; maybe TRBD1 (6 bases). The V and J ends lost 0 bases and 2 bases respectively, with 20 bases between them. This CDR3 comprises 18 residues. Germline CDR1 reads SGDLS; CDR2 reads YYNGEE. CDR3 DNA: TGTGCCAGCAGCGTAGGTGGGGGCGGTCTACTGGGAAACTATGGCTACACCTTC. Its protein is CASSVGGGGLLGNYGYTF.

The rearrangement joins TRBV9 to TRBJ2-1; perhaps TRBD1 as D (6 bases). Trimming pared 7 bases from V and 6 bases from J, leaving 11 bases between. The CDR3 runs 12 residues. CDR1 SGDLS and CDR2 YYNGEE come from the germline V gene. The CDR3 nucleotides read TGTGCCAGCGGTCAAGGGGGCAATGAGCAGTTCTTC. This sequence encodes CASGQGGNEQFF.

This rearrangement joins TRBV10-3 to TRBJ2-1, with 8 bases matching TRBD2. J was trimmed by 6 bases and V by 4 bases; bases with no gene match: 8. The germline V gene encodes CDR1 ENHRY and CDR2 SYGVKD. The CDR3 has 15 amino acids. CDR3 coding DNA: TGTGCCATCAGTGCGAGGCGGGAGGCCACCAATGAGCAGTTCTTC. This gives the protein CAISARREATNEQFF.

This clone was seen once. This chain uses TRBV6-1 with TRBJ1-4, with D uncertain. The CDR3 has 15 amino acids. Looked up from germline, CDR1 is MNHNS and CDR2 is SASEGT. Trimming left V 7 bases short and J 0 bases short, with 12 bases between. The CDR3 loop reads CASNNGRSTNEKLFF. CDR3 sequence (DNA): TGTGCCAGCAACAATGGGCGTTCAACTAATGAAAAACTGTTTTTT.

The V call is TRBV6-5, the J call TRBJ1-5, with D perhaps TRBD1 (5 bases). CDR3 size: 13 residues. CDR1 is MNHEY and CDR2 is SVGAGI in the germline V gene. V lost 9 bases and J lost 11, with 20 bases in between. The CDR3 region is CASRAPGGRAQHF. The CDR3 DNA follows: TGTGCCAGTAGAGCACCCGGGGGGAGGGCCCAGCATTTT.

The chain couples TRBV16 to TRBJ2-1; tentative D call: TRBD2 (6 bases). Germline values: CDR1 KGHSY, CDR2 FQNENV. V was clipped by 0 bases and J by 0 bases, with 6 bases between them. The length of the CDR3 is 15 residues. CDR3 DNA sequence: TGTGCCAGCAGCCAATCGGGGGGCTCCTACAATGAGCAGTTCTTC. It encodes CASSQSGGSYNEQFF.

The rearrangement joins TRBV5-1 to TRBJ1-2; the match to TRBD1 covers 8 bases. V lost 4 bases, J lost 6 bases, and 8 bases stayed unmatched. Germline assignment: CDR1 SGHRS and CDR2 YFSETQ. The length of the CDR3 is 14 residues. The CDR3 here is CASSPVDRVDGYTF. In nucleotides, the CDR3 is TGCGCCAGCAGCCCGGTGGACAGGGTGGATGGCTACACCTTC.

This clone occurred once. The chain is built from TRBV14 and TRBJ2-7, with D possibly being TRBD2 (6 bases). Trimming removed 4 bases from V and 0 bases from J, with 13 bases in between. Germline-derived CDR1 and CDR2 are SGHDN and FVKESK. The CDR3 loop spans 15 amino acids. The CDR3 region is CASSPRRRDSYEQYF. The CDR3 nucleotides are TGTGCCAGCAGCCCGAGAAGGAGGGACTCCTACGAGCAGTACTTC.

J is TRBJ1-1 and V is TRBV18, with TRBD1 matching over 7 bases. The CDR3 is 15 amino acids. Germline V CDR1 and CDR2: KGHSH, LQKENI. After removal of 3 bases from V and 6 bases from J, the junction contained 10 bases not matched to a gene. The CDR3 loop is CASSPLEGQGAEAFF. In DNA, the CDR3 is TGTGCCAGCTCACCTCTGGAGGGCCAGGGGGCTGAAGCTTTCTTT.

This clone was detected only a few times. The rearrangement uses TRBV4-1 and TRBJ2-1; D perhaps matches TRBD1 (6 bases). The CDR3 spans 17 residues. CDR1 MGHRA and CDR2 YSYEKL come from the germline V gene. V lost 0 bases to trimming and J lost 4 bases, with 16 bases between them. The CDR3 DNA sequence: TGCGCCAGCAGCCAAGAAGTGGGGGCTTGGAGTTACAATGAGCAGTTCTTC. Encoded protein: CASSQEVGAWSYNEQFF.

The chain links TRBV6-5 to TRBJ2-7, with 7 bases lining up with TRBD2. The CDR3 contains 15 residues. Germline V lookup: CDR1 MNHEY, CDR2 SVGAGI. The J segment lost 1 base and the V segment lost 8 bases, leaving 11 bases of the junction unmatched. For the CDR3, the DNA is TGTGCCAGCCTAAAAGCGGGGTCAATGTCCTACGAGCAGTACTTC. Translating gives CASLKAGSMSYEQYF.

V usage is TRBV13 and J usage is TRBJ2-7; TRBD2 is a possible D gene (5 bases). The CDR3 runs 14 residues. Germline V gene lookup returns CDR1 PRHDT and CDR2 FYEKMQ (reference sequence). V lost 5 bases, J lost 4 bases, and 15 bases lay in between. As DNA, the CDR3 is TGTGCCAGCAGCCCCGGCGGGCGACCTTACGAGCAGTACTTC. Its translation: CASSPGGRPYEQYF.

J is TRBJ2-7 and V is TRBV19; D might be TRBD1 (6 bases). Trimming cost V 8 bases and J 4 bases, with 18 bases left between them. CDR3 size: 14 residues. Germline V CDR1 and CDR2: LNHDA, SQIVND (reference sequence). CDR3 region: CASRRGSMGYEQYF. In DNA form, the CDR3 reads TGTGCCAGTCGCAGGGGATCGATGGGGTACGAGCAGTACTTC.